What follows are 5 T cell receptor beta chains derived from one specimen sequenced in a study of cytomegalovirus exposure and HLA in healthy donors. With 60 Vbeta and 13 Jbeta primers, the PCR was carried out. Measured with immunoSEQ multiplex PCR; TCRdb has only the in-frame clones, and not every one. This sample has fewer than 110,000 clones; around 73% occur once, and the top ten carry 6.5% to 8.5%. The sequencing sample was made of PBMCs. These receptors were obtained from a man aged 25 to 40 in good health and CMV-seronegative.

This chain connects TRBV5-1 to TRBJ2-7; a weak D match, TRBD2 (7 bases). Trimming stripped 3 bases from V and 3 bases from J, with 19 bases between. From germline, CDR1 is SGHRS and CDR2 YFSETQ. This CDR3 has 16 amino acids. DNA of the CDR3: TGCGCCAGCAGCTCACGAAGGGGGGGGCGAAACTACGAGCAGTACTTC. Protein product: CASSSRRGGRNYEQYF.

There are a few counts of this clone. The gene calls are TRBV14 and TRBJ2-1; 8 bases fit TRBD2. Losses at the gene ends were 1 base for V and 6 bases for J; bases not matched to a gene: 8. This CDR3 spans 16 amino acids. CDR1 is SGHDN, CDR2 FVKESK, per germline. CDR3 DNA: TGTGCCAGCAGCCAAGGCGGGGGGATACCTCCCAATGAGCAGTTCTTC. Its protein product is CASSQGGGIPPNEQFF.

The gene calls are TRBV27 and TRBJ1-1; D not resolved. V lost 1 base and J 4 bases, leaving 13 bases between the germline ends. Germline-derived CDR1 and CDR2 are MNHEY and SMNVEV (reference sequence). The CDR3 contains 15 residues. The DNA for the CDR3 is TGTGCCAGCAGTTTATTGGGTAGGAGGTTCACTGAAGCTTTCTTT. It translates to CASSLLGRRFTEAFF.

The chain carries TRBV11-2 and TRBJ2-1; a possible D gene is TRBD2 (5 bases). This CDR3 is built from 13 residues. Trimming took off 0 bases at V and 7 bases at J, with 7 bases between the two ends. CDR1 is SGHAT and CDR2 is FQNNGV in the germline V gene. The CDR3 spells CASSLDSGNEQFF. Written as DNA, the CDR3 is TGTGCCAGCAGCTTAGATTCGGGGAATGAGCAGTTCTTC.

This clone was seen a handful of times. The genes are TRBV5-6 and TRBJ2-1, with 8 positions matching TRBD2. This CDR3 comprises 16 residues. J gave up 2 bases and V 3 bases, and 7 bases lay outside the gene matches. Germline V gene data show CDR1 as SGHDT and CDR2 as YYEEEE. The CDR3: CASSSRTSTPYNEQFF. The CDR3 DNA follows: TGTGCCAGCAGCTCCCGGACTAGCACACCCTACAATGAGCAGTTCTTC.